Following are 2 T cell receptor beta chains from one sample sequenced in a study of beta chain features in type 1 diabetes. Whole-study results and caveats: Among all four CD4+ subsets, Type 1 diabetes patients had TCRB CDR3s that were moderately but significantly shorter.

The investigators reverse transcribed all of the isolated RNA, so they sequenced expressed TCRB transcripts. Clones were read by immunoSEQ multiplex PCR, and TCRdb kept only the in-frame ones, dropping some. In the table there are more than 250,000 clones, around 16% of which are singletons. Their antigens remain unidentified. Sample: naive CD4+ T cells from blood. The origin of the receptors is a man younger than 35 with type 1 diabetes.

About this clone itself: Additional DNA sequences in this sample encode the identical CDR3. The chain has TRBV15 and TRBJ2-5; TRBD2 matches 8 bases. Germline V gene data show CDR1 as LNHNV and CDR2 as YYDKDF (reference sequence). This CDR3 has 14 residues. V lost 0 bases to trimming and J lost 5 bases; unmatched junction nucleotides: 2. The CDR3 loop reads CATSRDRGGETQYF. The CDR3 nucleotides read TGTGCCACCAGCAGAGATCGGGGGGGGGAGACCCAGTACTTC. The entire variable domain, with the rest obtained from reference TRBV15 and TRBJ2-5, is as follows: DAMVIQNPRYQVTQFGKPVTLSCSQTLNHNVMYWYQQKSSQAPKLLFHYYDKDFNNEADTPDNFQSRRPNTSFCFLDIRSPGLGDTAMYLCATSRDRGGETQYFGPGTRLLVL.

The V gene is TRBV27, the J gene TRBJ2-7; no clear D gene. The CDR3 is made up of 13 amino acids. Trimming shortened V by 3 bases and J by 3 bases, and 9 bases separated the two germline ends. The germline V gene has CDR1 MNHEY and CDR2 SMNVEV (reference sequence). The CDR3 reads CASSLRSNYEQYF. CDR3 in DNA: TGTGCCAGCAGTTTGAGGTCTAACTACGAGCAGTACTTC.